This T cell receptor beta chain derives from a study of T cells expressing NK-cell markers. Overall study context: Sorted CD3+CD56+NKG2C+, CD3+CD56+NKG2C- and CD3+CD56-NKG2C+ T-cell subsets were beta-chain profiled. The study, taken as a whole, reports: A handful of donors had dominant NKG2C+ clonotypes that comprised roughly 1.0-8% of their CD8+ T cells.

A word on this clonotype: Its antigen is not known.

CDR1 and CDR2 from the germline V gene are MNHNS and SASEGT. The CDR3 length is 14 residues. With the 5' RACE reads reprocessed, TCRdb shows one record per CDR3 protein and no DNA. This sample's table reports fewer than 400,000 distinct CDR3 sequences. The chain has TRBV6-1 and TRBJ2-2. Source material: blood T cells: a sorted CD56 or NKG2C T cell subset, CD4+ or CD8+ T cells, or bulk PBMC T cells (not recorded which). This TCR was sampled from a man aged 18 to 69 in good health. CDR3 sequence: CASSEVPFTGELFF.